This section outlines one T cell receptor (beta chain) sequence together with its context. Its antigen is unknown. No base-level quality is on record; no much larger clone is a single base apart. The data were taken from a study of spatial heterogeneity in lung cancer (dated by TCRdb to between 2018 and 2021). In terms of the full investigation: Beta-chain transcripts were consistently detected in greater numbers than alpha-chain transcripts, which likely reflects a higher abundance of beta-chain transcripts. In non-small cell lung cancer, the study quantitatively compared TCR alpha and beta repertoires across several tumor regions, matched nontumor lung, and blood. At surgery, 200 to 250 tumor regions, roughly 62 matched nontumor lung samples and about 56 PBMC samples were TCR-sequenced for both alpha and beta chains. TCR repertoire features were related to nonsynonymous mutation counts determined by whole-exome sequencing of tumor tissue. In the raw uncorrected reads, each unique combination of TCR and UMI appeared more than ten times on average. Overall study results and their limits: Confirming at a functional level the hypothesis that regional TCRs recognize regional mutations was considered to require additional single-cell paired TCR alpha and beta sequencing. Ubiquitous expanded tumor TCRs were detected in blood more often at tumor resection than at routine follow-up.

The time point label, read with the paper, signifies: sample taken at primary tumor resection. Without any cell sorting, TCR sequencing was performed on whole RNA extracted either from tumor and nontumor lung tissue or from cryopreserved PBMC samples. The donors were some 76 patients from the lung TRACERx cohort who had early-stage, untreated non-small cell lung cancer. Patients were selected for TCR sequencing only if sufficient RNA was available from at least two tumor regions. The library was made by 5' RACE. Reads for this sample came from a NextSeq 500. In the TCR library protocol, a unique molecular identifier was attached to each TCR cDNA molecule so that PCR and sequencing errors could be corrected. The paper's data handling went like this. TCR identification, UMI-based error correction and CDR3 extraction were all carried out with Decombinator tools. TCRs above a frequency of 2 per 1,000, corresponding to the top 1% of the tumor frequency distribution, were defined as expanded. Renyi diversity was computed with the R vegan package after each repertoire had been subsampled 100 times to 5,000 TCRs. To build CDR3 similarity networks, amino acid triplet string-kernel similarity was used, and CDR3s were connected when their pairwise similarity was above 0.82. TCRdb trimmed the raw reads at Q25, called clones with MiXCR and kept productive beta chains. Entries are consolidated by CDR3 protein sequence, retaining the most common genes and DNA. TCRdb, not the authors, supplied the V and J calls. The sample yields tens of thousands of distinct CDR3 sequences; about an eighth were counted once. In total, the top ten clones hold more than 7% of the sample.

CDR1 and CDR2, looked up from the germline V gene, are SNHLY and FYNNEI. Relative to germline, V is 6 bases shorter and J is 8 bases shorter, with 16 bases between their ends. Reading from cysteine to phenylalanine, the CDR3 counts 14 amino acids. The DNA shown is the 42-base CDR3, in frame from base 1. Sequencing used PBMCs, obtained at surgery. The V and J segments used are TRBV2 and TRBJ1-4; matching of 5 bases hints at TRBD1 as the D gene. The sequence was obtained from a male donor with early-stage non-small cell lung cancer. The base sequence is TGTGCCAGCAGCCGGACAACCGGGAGCGAAAAACTGTTTTTT. The resulting protein is CASSRTTGSEKLFF.